This T cell receptor beta chain was profiled in a study of cytomegalovirus exposure and HLA in healthy donors. Study-wide points: Earlier findings revealed that most TCR beta V segments proved productive either about 87% or about 30% of the time.

13 Jbeta primers and 60 Vbeta primers were used for the PCR. Sequencing used immunoSEQ multiplex PCR; TCRdb keeps in-frame clones, though not all of them. The sample lists roughly 110,000 clones, roughly 73% occurring once. The CDR3 is 13 residues long. V lost 6 bases, J lost 8 bases, and 9 bases stayed unmatched. The V gene's germline CDR1 is MDHEN and CDR2 SYDVKM. For this clone: Its antigen remains unknown.

The source material was PBMCs. The TCR originated in a man younger than 45 in good health and CMV-seronegative. The chain employs TRBV28 and TRBJ1-2; 7 nucleotides match TRBD1. The CDR3, as DNA: TGTGCCAGCAGCCTAGACAGGGTCTACGGCTACACCTTC. This sequence encodes CASSLDRVYGYTF.